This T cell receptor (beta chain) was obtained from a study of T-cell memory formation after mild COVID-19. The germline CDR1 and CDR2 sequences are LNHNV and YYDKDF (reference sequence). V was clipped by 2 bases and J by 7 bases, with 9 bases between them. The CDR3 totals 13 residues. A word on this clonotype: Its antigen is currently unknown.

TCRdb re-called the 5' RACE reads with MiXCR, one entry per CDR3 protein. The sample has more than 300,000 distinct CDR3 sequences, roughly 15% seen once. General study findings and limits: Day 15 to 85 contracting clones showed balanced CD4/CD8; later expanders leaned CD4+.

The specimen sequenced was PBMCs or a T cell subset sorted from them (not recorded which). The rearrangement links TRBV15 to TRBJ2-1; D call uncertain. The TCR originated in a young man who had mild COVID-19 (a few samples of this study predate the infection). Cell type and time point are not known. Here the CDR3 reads CATSRPFQNEQFF. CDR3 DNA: TGTGCCACCAGCAGACCCTTCCAGAATGAGCAGTTCTTC.